These 22 T cell receptor beta chains share one sample of origin, sequenced in a study of CD8+ T cells in alopecia areata. Reverse transcription of extracted RNA yielded cDNA, which provided the sequencing template. TCRdb's table, derived via immunoSEQ multiplex PCR, lists solely in-frame clones and lacks some. The table records roughly 210,000 clones, less than 45% of them present only once. Sample treatment: oral pan-JAK inhibitor, 5-10 mg twice daily. Here the sequenced sample was CD4+ T cells sorted from blood, taken around week 36, from a patient treated with tofacitinib. These receptors originate from a human donor with alopecia areata.

V gene TRBV29-1 combines with J gene TRBJ2-3, with 10 nucleotides matching TRBD2. This CDR3 has 14 residues. Germline CDR1 SQVTM, CDR2 ANQGSEA. V shed 6 bases, J shed 4 bases, and the junction held 7 bases outside the gene matches. The CDR3, as DNA: TGCAGCGTATTACCGGGACTAGCGTCAGATACGCAGTATTTT. This encodes CSVLPGLASDTQYF.

The rearrangement links TRBV28 to TRBJ2-7; D perhaps matches TRBD1 (5 bases). Looked up from germline, CDR1 is MDHEN and CDR2 is SYDVKM. The CDR3 has 13 residues. Deletions cut 6 bases from V and 3 bases from J, with 12 bases between. CDR3: CASSRGHHYEQYF. As DNA, the CDR3 is TGTGCCAGCAGCCGCGGACACCACTACGAGCAGTACTTC.

This chain links TRBV14 with TRBJ2-7; D gene unclear. The CDR3 extends over 11 amino acids. Germline values: CDR1 SGHDN, CDR2 FVKESK. V shed 2 bases and J shed 6 bases, with 5 bases lying between them. As DNA, the CDR3 is TGTGCCAGCAGCCAAAGCTCCGAGCAGTACTTC. Residues: CASSQSSEQYF. Together with reference TRBV14 and TRBJ2-7, the CDR3 gives the full variable domain: EAGVTQFPSHSVIEKGQTVTLRCDPISGHDNLYWYRRVMGKEIKFLLHFVKESKQDESGMPNNRFLAERTGGTYSTLKVQPAELEDSGVYFCASSQSSEQYFGPGTRLTVT.

This clone appeared a few times. The V gene is TRBV28, the J gene TRBJ2-7; D ambiguous. This CDR3 has 12 residues. From germline, CDR1 is MDHEN and CDR2 SYDVKM. The CDR3 protein is CVTRPTVYEQYF. The CDR3, as DNA: TGTGTTACTCGACCTACGGTCTACGAGCAGTACTTC.

V usage is TRBV30 and J usage is TRBJ2-1; TRBD2 might be the D (5 bases). V shed 2 bases and J shed 8 bases, with 13 bases lying between them. The CDR3 consists of 13 residues. Per the germline V gene, CDR1 is GTSNPN and CDR2 is SVGIG (reference sequence). The CDR3 sequence: CAWSSGGRDEQFF. CDR3 in DNA: TGTGCCTGGAGTTCTGGAGGTCGGGATGAGCAGTTCTTC.

J is TRBJ2-5 and V is TRBV30, with 7 bases matching TRBD2. After removal of 0 bases from V and 5 bases from J, the junction contained 9 bases not matched to a gene. The CDR3 is 15 amino acids. Germline lookup yields CDR1 GTSNPN and CDR2 SVGIG (reference sequence). The CDR3 DNA reads TGTGCCTGGAGTGTACGAGCGGGGATGGTGGAGACCCAGTACTTC. Translated: CAWSVRAGMVETQYF.

This chain connects TRBV7-2 to TRBJ2-3, with D perhaps given as TRBD1 or TRBD2 (5 bases each). From germline, CDR1 is SGHTA and CDR2 FQGNSA. V lost 8 bases to trimming and J lost 0 bases, with 9 bases between them. CDR3 length: 13 residues. In DNA form, the CDR3 reads TGTGCCAGCGAAGGGACGAGCACAGATACGCAGTATTTT. Amino acid sequence: CASEGTSTDTQYF.

V and J are TRBV30 and TRBJ1-1, with 7 bases identical to TRBD1. Per germline, CDR1 GTSNPN and CDR2 SVGIG (reference sequence). This CDR3 spans 18 amino acids. Trimming cost V 5 bases and J 6 bases; bases outside gene matches: 24. In nucleotides, the CDR3 is TGTGCCTGGGACGGGACAGTGAGGATACCGTTGCGACCCGCTGAAGCTTTCTTT. Encoded protein: CAWDGTVRIPLRPAEAFF.

The V gene is TRBV6-1, the J gene TRBJ2-7; D perhaps matches TRBD1 (6 bases). The V and J ends lost 10 bases and 5 bases respectively, with 24 bases between them. This CDR3 region has 15 residues. Germline lookup yields CDR1 MNHNS and CDR2 SASEGT. CDR3 sequence reads: CATQREQGRMNEQYF. CDR3 DNA: TGTGCCACCCAAAGGGAACAGGGCAGGATGAACGAGCAGTACTTC.

V gene TRBV30 combines with J gene TRBJ2-5; tentatively, D is TRBD1 (5 bases). CDR1 is GTSNPN and CDR2 is SVGIG in the germline V gene (reference sequence). The CDR3 runs 13 residues. V dropped 7 bases and J dropped 0 bases, with 12 bases sitting between them. The CDR3, as DNA: TGTGCCTCAGGGATAGGATACCAAGAGACCCAGTACTTC. This sequence encodes CASGIGYQETQYF.

V is TRBV10-2 and J is TRBJ2-5; TRBD2 matches 7 bases. With 7 bases clipped from V and 1 base from J, the junction kept 3 bases outside the gene matches. The CDR3 is made up of 13 amino acids. Germline values: CDR1 WSHSY, CDR2 SAAADI. The CDR3 DNA is TGCGCCAGCAAGGGCGGGAGCCAAGAGACCCAGTACTTC. Translated, it gives CASKGGSQETQYF.

This clone turned up a few times. The rearrangement joins TRBV11-1 to TRBJ1-4; 7 bases align to TRBD1. The CDR3 length is 13 residues. With V trimmed by 6 bases and J by 5 bases, 3 bases remained unmatched. Germline CDR1 and CDR2: SGHAT and FQDESV (reference sequence). The CDR3 nucleotides read TGTGCCAGCAGTCAACAGGGGAATGAAAAACTGTTTTTT. It codes for CASSQQGNEKLFF. Complete variable domain (other parts from reference TRBV11-1 and TRBJ1-4): EAEVAQSPRYKITEKSQAVAFWCDPISGHATLYWYRQILGQGPELLVQFQDESVVDDSQLPKDRFSAERLKGVDSTLKIQPAELGDSAMYLCASSQQGNEKLFFGSGTQLSVL.

V gene TRBV30 combines with J gene TRBJ2-5, with a weak D call TRBD1 (5 bases). Trimming stripped 0 bases from V and 5 bases from J, with 16 bases between. The CDR3 is made up of 15 amino acids. The germline V gene has CDR1 GTSNPN and CDR2 SVGIG (reference sequence). CDR3 sequence reads: CAWSVQVTSRETQYF. CDR3 coding DNA: TGTGCCTGGAGTGTACAGGTGACCTCAAGGGAGACCCAGTACTTC.

The rearrangement links TRBV4-1 to TRBJ2-5, with unresolved D. V shed 1 base and J shed 9 bases, with 15 bases lying between them. This CDR3 region has 14 residues. Per the germline V gene, CDR1 is MGHRA and CDR2 is YSYEKL. The CDR3 is CASSQGKALVSQYF. In DNA, the CDR3 is TGCGCCAGCAGCCAAGGCAAAGCATTGGTGTCCCAGTACTTC.

This chain joins TRBV15 and TRBJ1-5; 8 nucleotides line up with TRBD1. The CDR3 spans 16 residues. Germline lookup yields CDR1 LNHNV and CDR2 YYDKDF (reference sequence). V shed 2 bases, J shed 4 bases, and the junction held 7 bases outside the gene matches. The CDR3: CATSRPGTGGNQPQHF. The CDR3, as DNA: TGTGCCACCAGCAGACCCGGGACAGGAGGGAATCAGCCCCAGCATTTT. The full variable domain, with the rest looked up from reference TRBV15 and TRBJ1-5, is DAMVIQNPRYQVTQFGKPVTLSCSQTLNHNVMYWYQQKSSQAPKLLFHYYDKDFNNEADTPDNFQSRRPNTSFCFLDIRSPGLGDTAMYLCATSRPGTGGNQPQHFGDGTRLSIL.

This clone showed up just a few times. The chain combines TRBV6-6 with TRBJ2-7; perhaps D is TRBD1 or TRBD2 (5 bases each). Trimming left V 2 bases short and J 3 bases short, with 11 bases between. CDR1 is MNHNY, CDR2 SVGAGI, per germline (reference sequence). CDR3 size: 14 residues. In nucleotides, the CDR3 is TGTGCCAGCAGTTACGGGACCGACTACTACGAGCAGTACTTC. Its protein is CASSYGTDYYEQYF.

V is TRBV11-2 and J is TRBJ2-7; perhaps D is TRBD1 or TRBD2 (5 bases each). Germline V gives CDR1 SGHAT, CDR2 FQNNGV. CDR3 length: 13 residues. Trimming removed 8 bases at V and 2 bases at J, with 13 bases between. This CDR3 reads CASLRDGPYEQYF. CDR3 DNA: TGTGCCAGCCTCCGGGACGGACCCTACGAGCAGTACTTC.

This rearrangement joins TRBV30 to TRBJ2-6; no reliable D call. CDR1 is GTSNPN and CDR2 is SVGIG in the germline V gene (reference sequence). The CDR3 sequence is 15 residues long. Trimming left V 0 bases short and J 0 bases short, with 6 bases between. CDR3 nucleotides: TGTGCCTGGAGTGTACGGTCCTCTGGGGCCAACGTCCTGACTTTC. Protein product: CAWSVRSSGANVLTF. Looking up the rest from reference TRBV30 and TRBJ2-6 gives the full variable domain: SQTIHQWPATLVQPVGSPLSLECTVEGTSNPNLYWYRQAAGRGLQLLFYSVGIGQISSEVPQNLSASRPQDRQFILSSKKLLLSDSGFYLCAWSVRSSGANVLTFGAGSRLTVL.

The chain uses TRBV4-3 and TRBJ1-2, with TRBD1 matching 9 bases. V lost 0 bases, J lost 7 bases, and 9 bases stayed unmatched. The germline V gene encodes CDR1 LGHNA and CDR2 YSLEER. The CDR3 runs 16 residues. The CDR3 here is CASSQDWGQGIRGYTF. In DNA, the CDR3 is TGCGCCAGCAGCCAAGATTGGGGACAGGGAATACGTGGCTACACCTTC.

This clone appeared a few times. The chain couples TRBV10-3 to TRBJ2-3, with unresolved D. Trimming removed 0 bases at V and 14 bases at J, with 15 bases between. Germline lookup yields CDR1 ENHRY and CDR2 SYGVKD. The CDR3 has 13 amino acids. This chain's CDR3 is CAISESADPTGYF. The CDR3 region has the DNA TGTGCCATCAGTGAGTCTGCGGACCCCACGGGGTATTTT.

The chain uses TRBV18 and TRBJ2-7; 11 bases map to TRBD2. The junction had 4 bases not matched to a gene; V was cut back by 0 bases and J by 3 bases. Germline assignment: CDR1 KGHSH and CDR2 LQKENI. CDR3 size: 16 residues. In DNA form, the CDR3 reads TGTGCCAGCTCACCACCGGTAGCGGGAGGGCTCTACGAGCAGTACTTC. Amino acids: CASSPPVAGGLYEQYF.

J is TRBJ1-1 and V is TRBV18; D is unresolved. This CDR3 has 13 residues. Germline V gene sequence: CDR1 KGHSH, CDR2 LQKENI. V shed 10 bases and J shed 0 bases, with 12 bases lying between them. CDR3 bases: TGTGCCACTTTGGCACAGATGAACACTGAAGCTTTCTTT. It encodes CATLAQMNTEAFF.